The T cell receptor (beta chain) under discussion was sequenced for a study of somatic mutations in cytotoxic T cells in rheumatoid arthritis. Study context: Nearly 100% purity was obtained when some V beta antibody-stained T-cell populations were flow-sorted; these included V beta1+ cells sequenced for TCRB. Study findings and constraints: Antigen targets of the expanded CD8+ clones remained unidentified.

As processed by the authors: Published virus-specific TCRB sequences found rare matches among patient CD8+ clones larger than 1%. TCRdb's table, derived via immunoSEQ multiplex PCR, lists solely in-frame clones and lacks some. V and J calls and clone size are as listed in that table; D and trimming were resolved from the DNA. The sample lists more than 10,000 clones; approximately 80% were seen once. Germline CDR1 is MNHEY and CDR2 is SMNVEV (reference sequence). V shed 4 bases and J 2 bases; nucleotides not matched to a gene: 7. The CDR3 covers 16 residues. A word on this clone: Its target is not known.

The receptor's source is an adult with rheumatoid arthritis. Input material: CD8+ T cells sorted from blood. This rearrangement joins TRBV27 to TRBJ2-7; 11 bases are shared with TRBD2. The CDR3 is CASSSGSGLAAYEQYF. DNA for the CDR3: TGTGCCAGCAGTTCGGGGTCGGGACTAGCGGCCTACGAGCAGTACTTC.